The 24 T cell receptor beta chains listed next were all sequenced from one sample in a study of identical twins. TCRdb itself ran the 5' RACE reads through MiXCR, one entry per CDR3 protein. The repertoire holds more than 1.5 million distinct CDR3 sequences, with around 29% as singletons. The sample consisted of cord blood. Receptors were obtained from a newborn girl in good health.

This clonotype was found many times. At one end the junction does not follow the germline gene, possibly because of a read error. The rearrangement uses TRBV5-1 and TRBJ2-7, with 10 bases identical to TRBD1. This CDR3 is 14 amino acids long. Germline assignment: CDR1 SGHRS and CDR2 YFSETQ. In nucleotides, the CDR3 is TGTGCCAGCAGTTTAGGGGACAGGGGACACGAGCAGTACTTC. Translated: CASSLGDRGHEQYF.

This clonotype is a singleton in its sample. The rearrangement uses TRBV7-9 and TRBJ1-1; 9 bases fit TRBD1. CDR3 size: 15 residues. CDR1 is SEHNR, CDR2 FQNEAQ, per germline (reference sequence). The V and J ends lost 4 bases and 4 bases, in that order; junction bases with no gene match: 7. The CDR3 here is CASSSPGQGVTEAFF. The CDR3 DNA reads TGTGCCAGCAGCTCACCGGGACAGGGTGTCACTGAAGCTTTCTTT.

This clonotype was picked up many times. The chain links TRBV27 to TRBJ2-1; D is uncertain. Trimming took off 4 bases at V and 10 bases at J, with 5 bases between the two ends. The CDR3 extends over 10 amino acids. Germline V gene data show CDR1 as MNHEY and CDR2 as SMNVEV (reference sequence). CDR3 sequence: CASSSREQFF. CDR3 coding DNA: TGTGCCAGCAGTTCTAGGGAGCAGTTCTTC.

This clonotype showed up many times. This sequence joins TRBV3-1 and TRBJ2-1; 13 bases are a match to TRBD2. There are 17 residues in the CDR3. The trim removed 0 bases at V and 8 bases at J, leaving 7 bases unmatched. Germline V gives CDR1 LGHDT, CDR2 YNNKEL (reference sequence). The CDR3 reads CASSQDRTSGSFDEQFF. The CDR3 region has the DNA TGTGCCAGCAGCCAAGATAGGACTAGCGGGAGTTTCGATGAGCAGTTCTTC.

This clonotype turned up a few times. V gene TRBV29-1 combines with J gene TRBJ2-1, with TRBD2 as a possible D gene (5 bases). CDR1 and CDR2 (germline): SQVTM, ANQGSEA. The CDR3 consists of 13 residues. Trimming pared 4 bases from V and 4 bases from J, leaving 11 bases between. CDR3 sequence (DNA): TGCAGCGTTGCCCACGGGGTTTACAATGAGCAGTTCTTC. Its translation is CSVAHGVYNEQFF.

This clonotype occurred once. The rearrangement links TRBV12-3 or TRBV12-4 to TRBJ2-5; TRBD2 aligns across 9 bases. The J call is uncertain, as TRBJ2-7 better fits the DNA end. The CDR3 is made up of 15 amino acids. The CDR3 DNA follows: TGTGCCAGCAGCAGAGACGGGACTAGCTACTACGAGCAGTACTTC. Residues: CASSRDGTSYYEQYF.

V gene TRBV5-1 combines with J gene TRBJ1-2; D call uncertain. The CDR3 extends over 18 amino acids. CDR1 and CDR2 from the germline V gene are SGHRS and YFSETQ. The ends were cut back, 0 bases at V and 2 bases at J, with 20 bases in the middle. The CDR3 region is CASSLATADPGSNYGYTF. For the CDR3, the DNA is TGCGCCAGCAGCTTGGCCACCGCGGATCCTGGTAGCAACTATGGCTACACCTTC.

This chain uses TRBV24-1 with TRBJ2-5, with 7 bases identical to TRBD1. V shed 3 bases, J shed 4 bases, and the junction held 7 bases outside the gene matches. The germline V gene has CDR1 KGHDR and CDR2 SFDVKD. This CDR3 comprises 15 residues. The CDR3, as DNA: TGTGCCACCAGTGATCCTAAGGGGGCGGGAGAGACCCAGTACTTC. Translated: CATSDPKGAGETQYF.

The rearrangement joins TRBV12-3 or TRBV12-4 to TRBJ1-2; D gene unclear. The V end lost 1 base, the J end lost 8 bases, and 11 bases lay between the germline ends. The CDR3 runs to 13 residues. In DNA, the CDR3 is TGTGCCAGCAGTTTAGGTTCCATCGGAGGCTACACCTTC. Translation gives CASSLGSIGGYTF.

The count of this clonotype is one. This rearrangement joins TRBV6-1 to TRBJ2-1, with D perhaps matching TRBD1 (5 bases). The CDR3 has 13 amino acids. V lost 1 base and J lost 10, with 11 bases in between. Germline values: CDR1 MNHNS, CDR2 SASEGT. CDR3 sequence reads: CASSEGQLYEQFF. The DNA for the CDR3 is TGTGCCAGCAGTGAAGGACAGCTCTACGAGCAGTTCTTC.

This clonotype was recorded many times. The V and J genes are TRBV5-1 and TRBJ2-7; 7 bases align to TRBD1. The ends lost 4 bases at V and 1 base at J; junction bases unmatched: 2. The CDR3 contains 13 residues. The germline V gene encodes CDR1 SGHRS and CDR2 YFSETQ. The CDR3: CASSQTGSYEQYF. In DNA form, the CDR3 reads TGCGCCAGCAGCCAGACAGGGTCCTACGAGCAGTACTTC.

The chain employs TRBV7-2 and TRBJ2-1; 15 bases map to TRBD2. The J call is uncertain, as TRBJ2-7 better fits the DNA end. The CDR3 covers 17 residues. Germline V gene data show CDR1 as SGHTA and CDR2 as FQGNSA. CDR3 coding DNA: TGTGCCAGCACCGGACTAGCGGGAGGGCCTTCCTACAATGAGCAGTACTTC. It encodes CASTGLAGGPSYNEQYF.

This clonotype was counted only a few times. The chain combines TRBV30 with TRBJ2-5; 8 bases align to TRBD2. The J call is doubtful: the DNA matches TRBJ2-4 better. The germline gives CDR1 GTSNPN, CDR2 SVGIG (reference sequence). The CDR3 is made up of 14 amino acids. The CDR3 spells CAFGRGASKNIQYF. CDR3 in DNA: TGTGCCTTTGGGCGGGGGGCCTCGAAAAACATTCAGTACTTC.

This chain joins TRBV7-6 and TRBJ1-4; D might be TRBD1 (5 bases). CDR1 is SGHVS, CDR2 FNYEAQ, per germline. The CDR3 runs 12 residues. The V end lost 3 bases, the J end lost 12 bases, and 11 bases lay between the germline ends. The CDR3 spells CASSLVGTELFF. As DNA, the CDR3 is TGTGCCAGCAGCTTGGTGGGGACCGAACTGTTTTTT.

This chain joins TRBV10-3 and TRBJ2-7; the match to TRBD1 covers 9 bases. The J call may be in error: the DNA end matches TRBJ2-5 better. CDR1 and CDR2 (germline): ENHRY, SYGVKD. This CDR3 comprises 13 residues. CDR3 sequence (DNA): TGTGCCATCAGTGACGGGACAGGGGAGACCCAGTACTTC. This sequence encodes CAISDGTGETQYF.

This rearrangement joins TRBV2 to TRBJ1-2; D gene ambiguous. V was pared by 10 bases and J by 0 bases, with 15 bases between. The CDR3 has 14 residues. Germline V gene sequence: CDR1 SNHLY, CDR2 FYNNEI. The CDR3 DNA follows: TGTGCCACTCCAACTGTAGGGACTAACTATGGCTACACCTTC. It encodes CATPTVGTNYGYTF.

The J gene is TRBJ2-5, the V gene TRBV5-1, with D uncertain. The CDR3 runs to 15 residues. Trimming shortened V by 0 bases and J by 0 bases, and 9 bases separated the two germline ends. Per germline, CDR1 SGHRS and CDR2 YFSETQ. For the CDR3, the DNA is TGCGCCAGCAGCTTGGGGGTACAGCACCAAGAGACCCAGTACTTC. This encodes CASSLGVQHQETQYF.

V usage is TRBV10-3 and J usage is TRBJ2-7; D gene ambiguous. The CDR3 spans 12 residues. V was cut by 4 bases and J by 3 bases, with 7 bases left in between. CDR1 ENHRY and CDR2 SYGVKD come from the germline V gene. Written as DNA, the CDR3 is TGTGCCATCAGTGCTATCTACTACGAGCAGTACTTC. The encoded protein is CAISAIYYEQYF.

Only a few counts were recorded for this clonotype. The V and J genes are TRBV7-8 and TRBJ2-3; D is perhaps TRBD1 (5 bases). CDR1 and CDR2 from the germline V gene are SGHVS and FQNEAQ. Trimming left V 3 bases short and J 3 bases short, with 19 bases between. This CDR3 comprises 17 residues. The CDR3 DNA follows: TGTGCCAGCAGCTTCTGGCAGGGAAGGGATGGGACAGATACGCAGTATTTT. Amino acids: CASSFWQGRDGTDTQYF. Full variable domain (outside the CDR3, taken from reference TRBV7-8 and TRBJ2-3): GAGVSQSPRYKVAKRGQDVALRCDPISGHVSLFWYQQALGQGPEFLTYFQNEAQLDKSGLPSDRFFAERPEGSVSTLKIQRTQQEDSAVYLCASSFWQGRDGTDTQYFGPGTRLTVL.

The chain carries TRBV2 and TRBJ2-7, with TRBD1 matching over 8 bases. The germline V gene has CDR1 SNHLY and CDR2 FYNNEI. The V and J ends lost 10 bases and 3 bases, in that order; junction bases with no gene match: 8. This CDR3 is 13 amino acids long. The chain's CDR3 is CATGQGRNYEQYF. The CDR3 DNA reads TGTGCCACCGGACAGGGTCGGAACTACGAGCAGTACTTC.

This clonotype was seen a handful of times. The chain uses TRBV24-1 and TRBJ2-1, with no clear D. The CDR3 sequence is 18 residues long. Germline lookup yields CDR1 KGHDR and CDR2 SFDVKD. The V end was cut by 0 bases, the J end by 0 bases, with 14 bases between. For the CDR3, the DNA is TGTGCCACCAGTGATTTGCATCCGCAGGCCTACTCCTACAATGAGCAGTTCTTC. Translation: CATSDLHPQAYSYNEQFF.

This clonotype was picked up many times. J is TRBJ2-5 and V is TRBV5-1, with 7 bases matching TRBD1. CDR1 is SGHRS and CDR2 is YFSETQ in the germline V gene. CDR3 length: 14 residues. Trimming at V came to 3 bases and at J to 1 base, leaving 3 bases not matched to a gene. The CDR3 spells CASSYTGVQETQYF. The CDR3 DNA sequence: TGCGCCAGCAGCTACACAGGGGTCCAAGAGACCCAGTACTTC.

The rearrangement uses TRBV29-1 and TRBJ2-1; D is possibly TRBD1 (6 bases). The V end lost 7 bases, the J end lost 5 bases, and 18 bases lay between the germline ends. CDR3 length: 14 residues. Germline values: CDR1 SQVTM, CDR2 ANQGSEA. The chain's CDR3 is CSAPRDILDNEQFF. In DNA form, the CDR3 reads TGCAGCGCCCCCCGGGACATCCTGGACAATGAGCAGTTCTTC.

V usage is TRBV24-1 and J usage is TRBJ2-3; TRBD2 aligns across 10 bases. Germline V CDR1 and CDR2: KGHDR, SFDVKD. CDR3 length: 14 amino acids. V lost 5 bases and J lost 4; bases outside the gene matches: 2. CDR3 in DNA: TGTGCCACCAGTGCTAGCGGGAGCTCAGATACGCAGTATTTT. As protein: CATSASGSSDTQYF.